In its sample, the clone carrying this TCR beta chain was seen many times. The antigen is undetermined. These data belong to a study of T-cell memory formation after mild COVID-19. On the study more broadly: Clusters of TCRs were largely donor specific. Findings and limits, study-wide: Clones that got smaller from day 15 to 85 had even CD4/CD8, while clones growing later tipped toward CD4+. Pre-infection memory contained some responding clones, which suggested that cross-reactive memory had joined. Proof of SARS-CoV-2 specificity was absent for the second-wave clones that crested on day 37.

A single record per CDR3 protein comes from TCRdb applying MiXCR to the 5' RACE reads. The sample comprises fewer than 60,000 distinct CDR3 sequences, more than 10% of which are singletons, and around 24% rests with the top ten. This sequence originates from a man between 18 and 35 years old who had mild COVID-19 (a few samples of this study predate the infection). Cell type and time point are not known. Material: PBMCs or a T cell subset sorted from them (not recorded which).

This chain's CDR3 is CASSLEGGLKVDTQYF. The CDR3 DNA sequence: TGTGCCAGCAGCTTAGAAGGGGGCCTCAAGGTGGATACGCAGTATTTT. This chain joins TRBV11-2 and TRBJ2-3; 7 positions agree with TRBD1. V lost 0 bases to trimming and J lost 6 bases; unmatched junction nucleotides: 9. The CDR3 extends over 16 amino acids. CDR1 SGHAT and CDR2 FQNNGV come from the germline V gene. Supplemented by reference TRBV11-2 and TRBJ2-3, the full variable domain reads EAGVAQSPRYKIIEKRQSVAFWCNPISGHATLYWYQQILGQGPKLLIQFQNNGVVDDSQLPKDRFSAERLKGVDSTLKIQPAKLEDSAVYLCASSLEGGLKVDTQYFGPGTRLTVL.